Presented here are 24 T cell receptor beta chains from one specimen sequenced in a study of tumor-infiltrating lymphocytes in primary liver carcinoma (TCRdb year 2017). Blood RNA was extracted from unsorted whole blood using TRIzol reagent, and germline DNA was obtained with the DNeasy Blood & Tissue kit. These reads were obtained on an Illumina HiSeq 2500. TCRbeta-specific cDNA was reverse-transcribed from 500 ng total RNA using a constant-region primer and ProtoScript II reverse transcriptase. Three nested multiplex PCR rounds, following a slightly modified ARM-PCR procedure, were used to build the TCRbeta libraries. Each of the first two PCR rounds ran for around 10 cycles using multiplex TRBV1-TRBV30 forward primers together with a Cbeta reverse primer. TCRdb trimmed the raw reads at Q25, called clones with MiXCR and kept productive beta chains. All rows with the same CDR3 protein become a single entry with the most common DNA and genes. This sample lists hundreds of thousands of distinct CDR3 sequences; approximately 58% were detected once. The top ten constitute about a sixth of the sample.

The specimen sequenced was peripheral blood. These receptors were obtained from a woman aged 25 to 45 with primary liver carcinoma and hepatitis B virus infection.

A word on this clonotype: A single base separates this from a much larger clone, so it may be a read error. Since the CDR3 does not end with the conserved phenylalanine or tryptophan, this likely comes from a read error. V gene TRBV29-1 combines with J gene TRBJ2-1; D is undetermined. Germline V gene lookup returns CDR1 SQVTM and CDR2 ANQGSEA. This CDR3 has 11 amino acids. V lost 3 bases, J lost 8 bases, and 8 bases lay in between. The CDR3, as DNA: TGCAGCGTTGATGGGTATGATGAGCAGTTCCTC. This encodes CSVDGYDEQFL.

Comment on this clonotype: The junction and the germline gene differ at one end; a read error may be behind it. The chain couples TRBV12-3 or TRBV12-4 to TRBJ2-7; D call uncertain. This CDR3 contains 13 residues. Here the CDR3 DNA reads TGTGCCAGTAGTTTAACAGTAGCAGCCGAGCAGTACTTC. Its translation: CASSLTVAAEQYF.

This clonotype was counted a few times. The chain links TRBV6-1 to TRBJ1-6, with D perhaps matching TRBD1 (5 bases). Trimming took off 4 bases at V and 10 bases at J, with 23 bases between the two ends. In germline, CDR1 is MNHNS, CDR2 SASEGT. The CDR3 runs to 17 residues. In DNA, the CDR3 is TGTGCCAGCAGTGCCTCAAAGTTCCGGGGGGGGATCTCACCCCTCCACTTT. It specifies CASSASKFRGGISPLHF.

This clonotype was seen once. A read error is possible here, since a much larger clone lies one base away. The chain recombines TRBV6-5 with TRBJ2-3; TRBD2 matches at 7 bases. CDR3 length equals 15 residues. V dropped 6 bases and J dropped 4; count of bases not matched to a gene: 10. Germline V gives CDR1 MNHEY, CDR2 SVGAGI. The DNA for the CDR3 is TGTGCCAGCAGCGGGTGGGGGGGACGCTCAGATACGCAGTATTTT. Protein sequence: CASSGWGGRSDTQYF.

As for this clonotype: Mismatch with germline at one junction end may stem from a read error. This CDR3 is CSVEDRGDGHAHEQYF. The CDR3, as DNA: TGCAGCGTTGAAGATCGGGGGGACGGCCATGCCCACGAGCAATACTTC. The chain combines TRBV29-1 with TRBJ2-7; 7 nucleotides agree with TRBD2. In germline, CDR1 is SQVTM, CDR2 ANQGSEA. CDR3 length: 16 amino acids.

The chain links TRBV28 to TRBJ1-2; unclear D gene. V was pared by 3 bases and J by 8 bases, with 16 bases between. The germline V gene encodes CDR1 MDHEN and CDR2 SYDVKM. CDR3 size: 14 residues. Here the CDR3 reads CASSLGSLPEGYTF. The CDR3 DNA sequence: TGTGCCAGCAGTTTGGGCAGCCTCCCTGAGGGCTACACCTTC.

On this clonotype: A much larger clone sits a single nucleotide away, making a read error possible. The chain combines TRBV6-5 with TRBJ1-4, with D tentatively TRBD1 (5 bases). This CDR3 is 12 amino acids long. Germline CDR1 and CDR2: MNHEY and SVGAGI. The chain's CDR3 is CASSLIGEKLIF. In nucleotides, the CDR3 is TGTGCCAGCAGCCTAATAGGGGAAAAACTGATTTTT.

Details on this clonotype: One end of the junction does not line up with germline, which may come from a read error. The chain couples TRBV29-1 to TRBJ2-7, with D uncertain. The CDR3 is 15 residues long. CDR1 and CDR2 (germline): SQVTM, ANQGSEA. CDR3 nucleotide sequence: TGCACCGTTGAATTTGGTCCTTATACGGCGTACGAGCAGTACTTC. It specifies CTVEFGPYTAYEQYF.

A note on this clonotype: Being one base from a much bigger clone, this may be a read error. The CDR3 DNA is TGTGGCAGCAGTTTCGGGACTAGCGGAGATACGCAGTATTTT. Protein sequence: CGSSFGTSGDTQYF. The rearrangement links TRBV12-3 or TRBV12-4 to TRBJ2-3, with 11 bases matching TRBD2. The CDR3 runs 14 residues.

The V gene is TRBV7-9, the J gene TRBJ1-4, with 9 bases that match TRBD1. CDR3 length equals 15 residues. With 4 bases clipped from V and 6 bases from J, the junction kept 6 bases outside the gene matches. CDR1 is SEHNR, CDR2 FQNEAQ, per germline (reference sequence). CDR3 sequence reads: CASSSSGTGYEKLFF. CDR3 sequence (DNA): TGTGCCAGCAGCTCAAGCGGGACAGGGTATGAAAAACTGTTTTTT.

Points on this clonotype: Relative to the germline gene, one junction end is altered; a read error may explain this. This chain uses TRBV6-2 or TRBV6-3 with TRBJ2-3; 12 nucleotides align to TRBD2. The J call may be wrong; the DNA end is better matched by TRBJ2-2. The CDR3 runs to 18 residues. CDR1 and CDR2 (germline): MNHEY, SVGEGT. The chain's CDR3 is CVSSYSGPRLAGEDTLFF. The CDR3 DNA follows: TGTGTCAGCAGTTACTCGGGACCGAGACTAGCGGGAGAAGATACGCTGTTTTTT.

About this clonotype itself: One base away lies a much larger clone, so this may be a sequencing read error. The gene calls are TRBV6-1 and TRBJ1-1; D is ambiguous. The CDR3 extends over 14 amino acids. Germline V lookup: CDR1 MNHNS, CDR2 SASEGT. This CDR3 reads CAGRSGSMNTEAFF. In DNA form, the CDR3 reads TGTGCCGGCAGATCCGGGAGCATGAACACTGAAGCTTTCTTT.

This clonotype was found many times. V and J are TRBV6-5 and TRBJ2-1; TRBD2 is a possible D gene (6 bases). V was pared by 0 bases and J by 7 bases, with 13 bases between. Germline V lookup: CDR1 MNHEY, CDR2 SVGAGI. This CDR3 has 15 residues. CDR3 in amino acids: CASSYSRERSNEQFF. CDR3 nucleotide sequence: TGTGCCAGCAGTTACTCCCGGGAGCGCTCGAATGAGCAGTTCTTC.

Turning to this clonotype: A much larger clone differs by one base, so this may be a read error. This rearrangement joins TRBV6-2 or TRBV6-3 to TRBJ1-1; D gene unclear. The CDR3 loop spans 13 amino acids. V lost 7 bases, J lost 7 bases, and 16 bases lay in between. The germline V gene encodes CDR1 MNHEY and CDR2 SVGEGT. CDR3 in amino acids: CASITGLTNEAFF. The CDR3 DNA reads TGTGCCAGCATAACCGGCCTGACGAATGAAGCTTTCTTT.

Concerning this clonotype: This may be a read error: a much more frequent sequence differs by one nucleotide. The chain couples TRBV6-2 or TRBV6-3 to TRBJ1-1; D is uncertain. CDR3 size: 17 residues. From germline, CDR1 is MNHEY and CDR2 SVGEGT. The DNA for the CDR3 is TGTGCCGGCAGTTACTCGAAGGGCAGAATCATGAACACTGAAGCTTTCTTT. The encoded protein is CAGSYSKGRIMNTEAFF.

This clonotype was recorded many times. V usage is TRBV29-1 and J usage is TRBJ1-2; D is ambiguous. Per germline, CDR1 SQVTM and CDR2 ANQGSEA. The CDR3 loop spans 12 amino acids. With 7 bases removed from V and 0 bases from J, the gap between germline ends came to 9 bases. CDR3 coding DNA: TGCAGCGCCGCTCGGTCTAACTATGGCTACACCTTC. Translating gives CSAARSNYGYTF.

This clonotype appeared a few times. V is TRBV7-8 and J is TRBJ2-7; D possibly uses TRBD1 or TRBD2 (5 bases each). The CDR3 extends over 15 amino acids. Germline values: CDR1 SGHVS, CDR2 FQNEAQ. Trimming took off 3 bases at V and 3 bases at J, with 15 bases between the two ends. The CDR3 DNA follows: TGTGCCAGCAGCTTGGTTGGGGGAAGGCTCTACGAGCAGTACTTC. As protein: CASSLVGGRLYEQYF.

The CDR3: CASSSGTGSRELFF. For the CDR3, the DNA is TGTGCCAGCAGTTCAGGGACAGGGTCCAGGGAGCTGTTTTTT. V is TRBV2 and J is TRBJ2-2; 9 bases line up with TRBD1. Losses at the gene ends were 5 bases for V and 9 bases for J; bases not matched to a gene: 7. This CDR3 has 14 amino acids. The V gene's germline CDR1 is SNHLY and CDR2 FYNNEI.

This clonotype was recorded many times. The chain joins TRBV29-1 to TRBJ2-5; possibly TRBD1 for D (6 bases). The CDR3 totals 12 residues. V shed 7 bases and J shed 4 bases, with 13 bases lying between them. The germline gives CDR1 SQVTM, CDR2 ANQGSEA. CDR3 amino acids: CSARTARETQYF. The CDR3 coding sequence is TGCAGCGCCAGGACAGCACGAGAGACCCAGTACTTC.

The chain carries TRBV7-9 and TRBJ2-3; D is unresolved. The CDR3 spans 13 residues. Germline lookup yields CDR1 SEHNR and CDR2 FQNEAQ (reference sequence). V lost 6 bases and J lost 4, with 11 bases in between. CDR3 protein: CASRAAGPDTQYF. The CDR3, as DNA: TGTGCCAGCAGGGCGGCTGGCCCAGATACGCAGTATTTT.

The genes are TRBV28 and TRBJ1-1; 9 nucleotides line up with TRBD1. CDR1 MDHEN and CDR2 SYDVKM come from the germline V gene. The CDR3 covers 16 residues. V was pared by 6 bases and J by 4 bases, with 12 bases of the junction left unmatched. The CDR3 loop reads CASRTHLQGAGTEAFF. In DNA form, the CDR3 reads TGTGCCAGCAGGACGCACCTACAGGGGGCCGGCACTGAAGCTTTCTTT.

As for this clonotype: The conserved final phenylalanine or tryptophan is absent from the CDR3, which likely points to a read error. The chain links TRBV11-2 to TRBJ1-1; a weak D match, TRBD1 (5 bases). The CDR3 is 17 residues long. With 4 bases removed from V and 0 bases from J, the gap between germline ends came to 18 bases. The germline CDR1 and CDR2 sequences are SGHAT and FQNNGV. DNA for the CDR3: TGTGCCAGCAGCTCGACGCGGTCAGGGTTAATGAACACTGAAGCTTTCCTT. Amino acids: CASSSTRSGLMNTEAFL.

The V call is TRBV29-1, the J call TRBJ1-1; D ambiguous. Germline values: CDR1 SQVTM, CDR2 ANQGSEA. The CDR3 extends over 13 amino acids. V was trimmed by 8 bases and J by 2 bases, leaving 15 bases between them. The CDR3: CSTPGSGNTEAFF. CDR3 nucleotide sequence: TGCAGCACACCGGGGTCTGGAAACACTGAAGCTTTCTTT.

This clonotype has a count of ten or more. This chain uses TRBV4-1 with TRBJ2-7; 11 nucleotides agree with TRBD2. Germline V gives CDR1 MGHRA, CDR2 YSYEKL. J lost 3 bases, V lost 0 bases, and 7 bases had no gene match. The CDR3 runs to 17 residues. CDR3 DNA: TGCGCCAGCAGCCAAGACCGGATAGCGGGAGGGATCTACGAGCAGTACTTC. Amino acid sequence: CASSQDRIAGGIYEQYF.